This T cell receptor (beta chain) derives from a study of cytomegalovirus exposure and HLA in healthy donors. Study-wide results and caveats: CMV antigen specificity was confirmed in vitro for three CMV-associated chains.

Trimming cost V 4 bases and J 2 bases, with 20 bases left between them. Germline CDR1 and CDR2: LNHDA and SQIVND (reference sequence). The CDR3 totals 17 residues. PCR amplification relied on 60 Vbeta primers (plus 13 Jbeta primers). Sequencing was performed with immunoSEQ multiplex PCR; in TCRdb, only in-frame clones are kept and a portion is missing. The sample has tens of thousands of clones; under 80% are singletons. Remarks on this clone: Antigen specificity is unknown.

Participants comprised healthy donors of bone marrow. The clonotype was recovered from a man in his sixties in good health and CMV-seropositive. The chain employs TRBV19 and TRBJ1-2, with D tentatively TRBD1 (5 bases). The sequencing input was PBMCs. CDR3 loop: CASSRGDRGVSNYGYTF. Written as DNA, the CDR3 is TGTGCCAGTAGTAGAGGAGACAGAGGCGTTTCCAACTATGGCTACACCTTC.